This entry lists 13 T cell receptor beta chains sequenced from one sample in a study of cytomegalovirus exposure and HLA in healthy donors. PCR used 60 Vbeta primers and 13 Jbeta primers. Using immunoSEQ multiplex PCR, the repertoire was profiled, and TCRdb retains in-frame clones only, with some absent. The table has fewer than 150,000 clones, 82% seen once; the top ten hold approximately 2.3%. Specimen: PBMCs. The receptors were sampled from a male donor in good health and CMV-seronegative.

The V gene is TRBV5-1, the J gene TRBJ2-1, with TRBD2 matching over 13 bases. V was pared by 1 base and J by 10 bases, with 5 bases of the junction left unmatched. Germline-derived CDR1 and CDR2 are SGHRS and YFSETQ. The CDR3 has 15 amino acids. The CDR3 DNA follows: TGCGCCAGCAGCTTGACTAGCGGGAGGGCCGGAGAGCAGTTCTTC. Protein sequence: CASSLTSGRAGEQFF.

This chain uses TRBV2 with TRBJ2-7; 8 bases match TRBD1. This CDR3 contains 14 residues. Germline trimming cut 7 bases from V and 3 bases from J; bases unmatched to any gene: 8. Germline assignment: CDR1 SNHLY and CDR2 FYNNEI. In nucleotides, the CDR3 is TGTGCCAGCAACGCTTTTGGGACAGGCTACGAGCAGTACTTC. Its translation is CASNAFGTGYEQYF.

This rearrangement joins TRBV4-3 to TRBJ2-7; a weak D match, TRBD1 (7 bases). Trimming removed 6 bases from V and 0 bases from J, with 15 bases in between. This CDR3 spans 15 amino acids. Germline V gene sequence: CDR1 LGHNA, CDR2 YSLEER. The CDR3, as DNA: TGCGCCAGCAGTCAGGGGGGAGGCAGCTCCTACGAGCAGTACTTC. Translation: CASSQGGGSSYEQYF.

The V and J genes are TRBV27 and TRBJ1-5; TRBD1 is a possible D gene (6 bases). V was shortened by 2 bases and J by 7 bases, with 12 bases between the two germline ends. This CDR3 region has 14 residues. Germline V gene sequence: CDR1 MNHEY, CDR2 SMNVEV (reference sequence). The CDR3 here is CASSLIGGGQPQHF. CDR3 bases: TGTGCCAGCAGTTTAATTGGGGGGGGCCAGCCCCAGCATTTT.

The CDR3 here is CASSPGTGANVLTF. DNA for the CDR3: TGTGCCAGCAGCCCAGGGACAGGGGCCAACGTCCTGACTTTC. The V and J genes are TRBV27 and TRBJ2-6; TRBD1 is a possible D gene (6 bases). This CDR3 comprises 14 residues. V lost 6 bases and J lost 4, with 10 bases in between. In germline, CDR1 is MNHEY, CDR2 SMNVEV (reference sequence).

V gene TRBV28 combines with J gene TRBJ1-3; maybe TRBD1 (5 bases). Trimming removed 5 bases from V and 4 bases from J, with 15 bases in between. Germline CDR1 MDHEN, CDR2 SYDVKM. The CDR3 has 15 amino acids. CDR3 sequence reads: CASSPHMAGGNTIYF. The CDR3 bases are TGTGCCAGCAGTCCACATATGGCAGGGGGAAACACCATATATTTT.

The chain links TRBV14 to TRBJ2-1; the D is unclear. CDR3 length: 15 amino acids. V shed 3 bases and J shed 8 bases, with 17 bases lying between them. The germline CDR1 and CDR2 sequences are SGHDN and FVKESK. The CDR3 DNA reads TGTGCCAGCAGCCAGTCCACTCTGAATGTCTATGAGCAGTTCTTC. This sequence encodes CASSQSTLNVYEQFF.

The chain recombines TRBV30 with TRBJ2-5, with 10 bases matching TRBD1. Germline lookup yields CDR1 GTSNPN and CDR2 SVGIG (reference sequence). CDR3 length: 14 residues. The V segment lost 5 bases and the J segment 6 bases; nucleotides outside the gene matches: 9. The CDR3 sequence: CAWAGTGARKTQYF. CDR3 sequence (DNA): TGTGCCTGGGCCGGGACAGGGGCCCGAAAGACCCAGTACTTC.

This chain links TRBV4-3 with TRBJ2-5; D uncertain. The V gene lost 1 base and the J gene lost 4 bases, with 7 bases spanning the gap. This CDR3 contains 13 residues. Germline CDR1 LGHNA, CDR2 YSLEER. Here the CDR3 DNA reads TGCGCCAGCAGCCAAGGCGGCTTAGAGACCCAGTACTTC. Encoded protein: CASSQGGLETQYF.

The rearrangement links TRBV28 to TRBJ1-5; D unclear. CDR1 MDHEN and CDR2 SYDVKM come from the germline V gene. The CDR3 length is 12 residues. Trimming cost V 10 bases and J 2 bases, with 9 bases left between them. CDR3 sequence (DNA): TGTGCCACCTACGAGGGCAATCAGCCCCAGCATTTT. Protein sequence: CATYEGNQPQHF.

The rearrangement uses TRBV7-8 and TRBJ2-5; TRBD2 matches at 8 bases. Germline V lookup: CDR1 SGHVS, CDR2 FQNEAQ. CDR3 length: 15 amino acids. Unmatched junction bases numbered 7, after V lost 3 bases and J lost 4 bases. CDR3 amino acids: CASSLAAGVSETQYF. The CDR3 bases are TGTGCCAGCAGCTTGGCAGCGGGAGTATCAGAGACCCAGTACTTC.

This clone occurred once. The V call is TRBV19, the J call TRBJ2-7; 10 bases map to TRBD2. The CDR3 sequence is 13 residues long. The J segment lost 2 bases and the V segment lost 9 bases, leaving 4 bases of the junction unmatched. The germline CDR1 and CDR2 sequences are LNHDA and SQIVND (reference sequence). CDR3 DNA sequence: TGTGCCAGCGGACTAGCGGAGACCTACGAGCAGTACTTC. This gives the protein CASGLAETYEQYF. Full variable domain (remainder filled in from reference TRBV19 and TRBJ2-7): DGGITQSPKYLFRKEGQNVTLSCEQNLNHDAMYWYRQDPGQGLRLIYYSQIVNDFQKGDIAEGYSVSREKKESFPLTVTSAQKNPTAFYLCASGLAETYEQYFGPGTRLTVT.

J is TRBJ2-1 and V is TRBV7-9; 8 nucleotides align to TRBD1. V shed 5 bases and J 10 bases; nucleotides not matched to a gene: 16. The germline V gene has CDR1 SEHNR and CDR2 FQNEAQ (reference sequence). This CDR3 has 16 residues. For the CDR3, the DNA is TGTGCCAGCAGCCCCCCCAATGGACAGGGCGGGTGGGAGCAGTTCTTC. Translating it yields CASSPPNGQGGWEQFF. Complete variable domain (other parts from reference TRBV7-9 and TRBJ2-1): DTGVSQNPRHKITKRGQNVTFRCDPISEHNRLYWYRQTLGQGPEFLTYFQNEAQLEKSRLLSDRFSAERPKGSFSTLEIQRTEQGDSAMYLCASSPPNGQGGWEQFFGPGTRLTVL.